A selection of T cell receptor beta chains follows, all from one sample in a study of T cells after yellow fever vaccination. TCRdb analysed the 5' RACE reads with MiXCR anew, one entry per CDR3 protein. The data contain some 260,000 distinct CDR3 sequences, about 5.2% of them singletons. Sequenced here: CD4+ T cells sorted from PBMCs, sampled on the day of the yellow fever booster vaccination. These TCRs come from a man aged 18 to 29 who received the YFV17D yellow fever vaccine. The conserved cysteine and the conserved F or W are not part of the CDR3 here. The order of the fields is V gene, J gene, D gene, CDR3 protein. D genes are given only for firm matches.

>TRBV6-2/TRBV6-3|TRBJ2-7|.
ASSYRHNEQY
>TRBV7-9|TRBJ2-2|.
ASSLPGPGELF
>TRBV3-1|TRBJ1-4|.
ASSHSGQGDEKLF
>TRBV5-1|TRBJ2-5|.
ASSPGTEETQY
>TRBV4-1|TRBJ2-5|.
ASSHELGRLETQY
>TRBV20-1|TRBJ2-1|.
SAGVGGLPEQF
>TRBV19|TRBJ1-5|TRBD1
ASTVTGGFDQPQH
>TRBV7-2|TRBJ1-2|TRBD1
ASSFGQGHGYT
>TRBV14|TRBJ2-3|.
ASRARDTQY
>TRBV5-1|TRBJ2-1|.
ASSLGGVSSSYNEQF